This TCR beta chain appears in the sequencing data of a study of blood T cell repertoires in COVID-19. Here immunoSEQ multiplex PCR was the method, and the copy in TCRdb shows in-frame clones only, minus some. Found here are hundreds of thousands of clones, about 83% of them singletons; the top ten hold 3.5% to 4%. Trimming removed 1 base at V and 0 bases at J, with 10 bases between. Germline loops: CDR1 LGHDT, CDR2 YNNKEL (reference sequence). The CDR3 has 16 amino acids. This TCR was recovered from a woman between 35 and 50 years old who had been exposed to COVID-19. V usage is TRBV3-1 (or the pseudogene TRBV3-2) and J usage is TRBJ1-5; a weak D match, TRBD1 (5 bases). The sample taken for sequencing was PBMCs or T cells enriched from blood (not recorded which). The CDR3 loop is CASSQAPGDSNQPQHF. The DNA of the CDR3 is TGTGCCAGCAGCCAAGCCCCGGGGGATAGCAATCAGCCCCAGCATTTT.